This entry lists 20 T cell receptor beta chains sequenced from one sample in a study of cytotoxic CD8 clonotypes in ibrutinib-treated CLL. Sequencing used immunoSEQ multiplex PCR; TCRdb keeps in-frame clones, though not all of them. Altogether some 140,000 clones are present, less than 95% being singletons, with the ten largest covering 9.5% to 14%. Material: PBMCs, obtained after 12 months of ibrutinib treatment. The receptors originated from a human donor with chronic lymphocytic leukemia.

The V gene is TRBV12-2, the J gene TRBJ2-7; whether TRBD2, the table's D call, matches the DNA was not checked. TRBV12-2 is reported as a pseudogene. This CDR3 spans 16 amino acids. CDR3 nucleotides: TGTGCAAGTCGCTTAAGTTGGGGACTAGCGGGCTACGAGCAGTACTTC. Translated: CASRLSWGLAGYEQYF.

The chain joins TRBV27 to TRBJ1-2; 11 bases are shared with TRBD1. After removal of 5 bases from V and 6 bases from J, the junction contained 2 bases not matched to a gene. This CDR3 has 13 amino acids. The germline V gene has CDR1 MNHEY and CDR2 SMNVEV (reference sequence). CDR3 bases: TGTGCCAGCAGTGGGACAGGGGGAAATGGCTACACCTTC. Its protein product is CASSGTGGNGYTF.

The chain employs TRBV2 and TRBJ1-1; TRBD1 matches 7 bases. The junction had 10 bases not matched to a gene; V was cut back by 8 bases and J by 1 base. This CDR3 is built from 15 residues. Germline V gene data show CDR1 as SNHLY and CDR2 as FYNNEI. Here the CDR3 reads CASYFPRQGNTEAFF. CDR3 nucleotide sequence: TGTGCCAGCTATTTTCCCAGACAGGGGAACACTGAAGCTTTCTTT.

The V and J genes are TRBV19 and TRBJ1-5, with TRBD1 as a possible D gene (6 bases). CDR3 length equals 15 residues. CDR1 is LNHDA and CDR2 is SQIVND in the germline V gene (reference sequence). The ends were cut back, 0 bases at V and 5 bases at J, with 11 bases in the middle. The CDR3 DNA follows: TGTGCCAGTAGTATAGATCGGGACACCGATCAGCCCCAGCATTTT. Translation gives CASSIDRDTDQPQHF.

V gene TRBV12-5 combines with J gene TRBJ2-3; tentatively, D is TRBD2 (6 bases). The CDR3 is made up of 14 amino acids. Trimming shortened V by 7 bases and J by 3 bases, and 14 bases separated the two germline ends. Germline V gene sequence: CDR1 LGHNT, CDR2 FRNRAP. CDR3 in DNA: TGTGCTAGTGCCGGGGGACTTTTAACAGATACGCAGTATTTT. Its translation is CASAGGLLTDTQYF. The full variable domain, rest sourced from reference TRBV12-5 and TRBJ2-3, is DARVTQTPRHKVTEMGQEVTMRCQPILGHNTVFWYRQTMMQGLELLAYFRNRAPLDDSGMPKDRFSAEMPDATLATLKIQPSEPRDSAVYFCASAGGLLTDTQYFGPGTRLTVL.

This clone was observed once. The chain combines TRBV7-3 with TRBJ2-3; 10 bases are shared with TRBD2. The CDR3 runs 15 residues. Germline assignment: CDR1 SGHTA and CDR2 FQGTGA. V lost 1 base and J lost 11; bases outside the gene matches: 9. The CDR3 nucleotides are TGTGCCAGCAGCTTAATGGGGACTAGCGAGGATCGGCAGTATTTT. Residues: CASSLMGTSEDRQYF.

The CDR3 loop reads CASSDTVGDWETQYF. The CDR3 DNA is TGTGCCAGCAGTGACACAGTGGGGGACTGGGAGACCCAGTACTTC. This chain uses TRBV25-1 with TRBJ2-5; tentative D call: TRBD2 (6 bases). The CDR3 length is 15 residues. Trimming removed 3 bases from V and 5 bases from J, with 16 bases in between. CDR1 is MGHDK, CDR2 SYGVNS, per germline.

This CDR3 reads CASSEGQAATYEQYF. DNA for the CDR3: TGTGCCAGCAGTGAGGGACAGGCCGCGACCTACGAGCAGTACTTC. This sequence joins TRBV25-1 and TRBJ2-7; TRBD1 matches 8 bases. The ends lost 3 bases at V and 2 bases at J; junction bases unmatched: 6. Germline V lookup: CDR1 MGHDK, CDR2 SYGVNS. This CDR3 has 15 residues.

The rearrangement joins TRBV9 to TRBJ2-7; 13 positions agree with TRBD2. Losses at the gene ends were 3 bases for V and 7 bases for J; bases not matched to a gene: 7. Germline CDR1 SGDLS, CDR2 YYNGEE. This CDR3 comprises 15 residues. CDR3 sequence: CASSGGLAGVEEQYF. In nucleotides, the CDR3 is TGTGCCAGCAGCGGAGGACTAGCGGGAGTGGAGGAGCAGTACTTC.

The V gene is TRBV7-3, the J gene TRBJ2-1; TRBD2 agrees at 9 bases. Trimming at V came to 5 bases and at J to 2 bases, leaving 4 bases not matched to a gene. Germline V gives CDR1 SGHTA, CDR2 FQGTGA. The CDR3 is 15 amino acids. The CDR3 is CASSRLAGTYNEQFF. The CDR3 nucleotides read TGTGCCAGCAGCCGGCTAGCGGGGACCTACAATGAGCAGTTCTTC.

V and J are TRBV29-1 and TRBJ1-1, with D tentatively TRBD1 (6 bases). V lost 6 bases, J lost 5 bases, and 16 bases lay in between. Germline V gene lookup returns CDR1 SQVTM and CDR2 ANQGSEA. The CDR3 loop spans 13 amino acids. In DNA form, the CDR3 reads TGCAGCGTAGCACAGGGAAGGCGGACTGAAGCTTTCTTT. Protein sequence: CSVAQGRRTEAFF.

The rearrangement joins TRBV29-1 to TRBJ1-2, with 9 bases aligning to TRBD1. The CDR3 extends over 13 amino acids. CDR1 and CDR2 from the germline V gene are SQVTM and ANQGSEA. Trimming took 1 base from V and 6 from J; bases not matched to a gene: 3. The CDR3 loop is CSVEGDRANGYTF. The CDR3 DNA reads TGCAGCGTTGAAGGGGACAGGGCCAATGGCTACACCTTC.

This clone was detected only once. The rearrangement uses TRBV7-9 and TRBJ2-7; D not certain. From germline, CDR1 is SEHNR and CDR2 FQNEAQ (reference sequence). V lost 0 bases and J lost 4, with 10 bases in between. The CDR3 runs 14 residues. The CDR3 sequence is CASSLADGLYEQYF. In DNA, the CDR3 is TGTGCCAGCAGCTTAGCGGATGGTCTGTACGAGCAGTACTTC.

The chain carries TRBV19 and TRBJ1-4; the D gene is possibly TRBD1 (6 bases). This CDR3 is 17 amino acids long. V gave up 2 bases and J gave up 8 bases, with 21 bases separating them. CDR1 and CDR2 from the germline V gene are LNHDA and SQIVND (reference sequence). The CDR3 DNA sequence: TGTGCCAGTAGTATACCCCCTTGGTCAGGGGTGGACGAAAAACTGTTTTTT. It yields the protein CASSIPPWSGVDEKLFF.

CDR3 sequence (DNA): TGTGCCAGCAGGACGGCTGACCAAGAGACCCAGTACTTC. It is translated as CASRTADQETQYF. This chain connects TRBV6-1 to TRBJ2-5; D is unclear. Per germline, CDR1 MNHNS and CDR2 SASEGT. Trimming pared 6 bases from V and 0 bases from J, leaving 8 bases between. The CDR3 loop spans 13 amino acids.

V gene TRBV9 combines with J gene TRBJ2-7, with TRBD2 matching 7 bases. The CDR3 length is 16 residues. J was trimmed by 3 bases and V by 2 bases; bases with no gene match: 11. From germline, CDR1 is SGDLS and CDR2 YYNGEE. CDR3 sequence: CASSVAPQAGSYEQYF. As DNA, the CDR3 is TGTGCCAGCAGCGTTGCCCCCCAAGCGGGGAGCTACGAGCAGTACTTC.

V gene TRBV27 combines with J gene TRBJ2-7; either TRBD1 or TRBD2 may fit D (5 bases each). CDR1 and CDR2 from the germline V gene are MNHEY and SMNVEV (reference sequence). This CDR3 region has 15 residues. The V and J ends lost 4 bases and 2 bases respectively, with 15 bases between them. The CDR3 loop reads CASSWDAPGTYEQYF. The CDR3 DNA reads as TGTGCCAGCAGTTGGGACGCCCCCGGGACCTACGAGCAGTACTTC.

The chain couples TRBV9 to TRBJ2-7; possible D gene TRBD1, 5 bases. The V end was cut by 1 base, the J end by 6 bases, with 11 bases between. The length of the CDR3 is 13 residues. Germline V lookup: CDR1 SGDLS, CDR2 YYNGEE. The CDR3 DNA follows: TGTGCCAGCAGCGTAACGCAGGGTAGCGAGCAGTACTTC. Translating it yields CASSVTQGSEQYF.

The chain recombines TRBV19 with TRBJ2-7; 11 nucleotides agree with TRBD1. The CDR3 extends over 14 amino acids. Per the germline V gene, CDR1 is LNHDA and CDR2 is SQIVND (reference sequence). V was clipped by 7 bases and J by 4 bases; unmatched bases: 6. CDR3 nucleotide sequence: TGTGCCAGTAAACCGGGACAGGGGGAATACGAGCAGTACTTC. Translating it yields CASKPGQGEYEQYF.

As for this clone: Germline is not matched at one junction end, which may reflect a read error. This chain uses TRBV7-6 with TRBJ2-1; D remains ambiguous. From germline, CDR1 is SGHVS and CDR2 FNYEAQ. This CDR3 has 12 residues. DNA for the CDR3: TGTGCCAGCAGCTTTAACTACGATGAGCAGTTCTTC. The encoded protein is CASSFNYDEQFF.